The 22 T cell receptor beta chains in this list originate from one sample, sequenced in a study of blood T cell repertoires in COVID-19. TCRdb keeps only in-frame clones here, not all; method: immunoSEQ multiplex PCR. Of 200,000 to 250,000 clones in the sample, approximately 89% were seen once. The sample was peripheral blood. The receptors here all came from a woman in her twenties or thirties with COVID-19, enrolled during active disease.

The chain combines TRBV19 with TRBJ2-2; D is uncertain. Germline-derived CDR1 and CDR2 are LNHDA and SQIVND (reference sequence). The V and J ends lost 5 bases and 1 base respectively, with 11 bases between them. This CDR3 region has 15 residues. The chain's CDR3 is CASSAFYLNTGELFF. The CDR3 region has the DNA TGTGCCAGTAGTGCGTTCTACCTGAACACCGGGGAGCTGTTTTTT. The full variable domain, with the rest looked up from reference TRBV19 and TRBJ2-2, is DGGITQSPKYLFRKEGQNVTLSCEQNLNHDAMYWYRQDPGQGLRLIYYSQIVNDFQKGDIAEGYSVSREKKESFPLTVTSAQKNPTAFYLCASSAFYLNTGELFFGEGSRLTVL.

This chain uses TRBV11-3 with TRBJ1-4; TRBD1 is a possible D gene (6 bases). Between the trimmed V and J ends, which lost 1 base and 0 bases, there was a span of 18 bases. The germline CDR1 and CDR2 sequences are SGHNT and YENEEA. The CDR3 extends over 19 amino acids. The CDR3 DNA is TGTGCCAGCAGCTTAGGAACAGGGCGGATGGGAGCAACTAATGAAAAACTGTTTTTT. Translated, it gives CASSLGTGRMGATNEKLFF.

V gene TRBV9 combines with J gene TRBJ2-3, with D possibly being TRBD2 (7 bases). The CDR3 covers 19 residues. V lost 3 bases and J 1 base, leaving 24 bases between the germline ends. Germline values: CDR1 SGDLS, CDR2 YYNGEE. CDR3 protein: CASSARRREGVLRTDTQYF. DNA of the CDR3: TGTGCCAGCAGCGCAAGACGTAGGGAGGGGGTCCTCCGCACAGATACGCAGTATTTT.

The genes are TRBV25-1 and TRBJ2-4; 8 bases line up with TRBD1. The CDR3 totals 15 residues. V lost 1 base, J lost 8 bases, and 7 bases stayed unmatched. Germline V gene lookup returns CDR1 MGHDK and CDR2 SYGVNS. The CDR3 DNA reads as TGTGCCAGCAGTGAATGGGAGGACAGGGAGCACATTCAGTACTTC. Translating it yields CASSEWEDREHIQYF.

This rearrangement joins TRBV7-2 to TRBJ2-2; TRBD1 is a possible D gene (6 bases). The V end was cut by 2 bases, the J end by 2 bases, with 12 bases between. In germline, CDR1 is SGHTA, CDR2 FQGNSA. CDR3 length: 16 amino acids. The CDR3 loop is CASSLNGGKNTGELFF. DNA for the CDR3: TGTGCCAGCAGCTTAAATGGGGGCAAAAACACCGGGGAGCTGTTTTTT.

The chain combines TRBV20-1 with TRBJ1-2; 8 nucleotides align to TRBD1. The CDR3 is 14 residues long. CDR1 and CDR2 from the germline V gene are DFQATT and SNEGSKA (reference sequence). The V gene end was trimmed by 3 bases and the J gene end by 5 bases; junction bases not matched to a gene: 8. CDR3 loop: CSASLRTGSYGYTF. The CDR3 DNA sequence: TGCAGTGCTAGTCTCCGGACAGGGTCATATGGCTACACCTTC.

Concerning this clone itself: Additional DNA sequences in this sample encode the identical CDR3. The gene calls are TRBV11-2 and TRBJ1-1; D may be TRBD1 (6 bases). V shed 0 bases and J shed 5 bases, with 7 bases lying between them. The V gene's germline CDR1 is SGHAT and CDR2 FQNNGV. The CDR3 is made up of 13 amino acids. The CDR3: CASSLERGTEAFF. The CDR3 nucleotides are TGTGCCAGCAGCTTAGAAAGGGGGACTGAAGCTTTCTTT.

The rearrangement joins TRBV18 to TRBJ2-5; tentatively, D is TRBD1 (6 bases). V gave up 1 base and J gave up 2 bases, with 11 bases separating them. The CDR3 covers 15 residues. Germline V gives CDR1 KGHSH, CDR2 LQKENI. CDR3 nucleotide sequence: TGTGCCAGCTCACCACGGGACGGGACACAAGAGACCCAGTACTTC. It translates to CASSPRDGTQETQYF.

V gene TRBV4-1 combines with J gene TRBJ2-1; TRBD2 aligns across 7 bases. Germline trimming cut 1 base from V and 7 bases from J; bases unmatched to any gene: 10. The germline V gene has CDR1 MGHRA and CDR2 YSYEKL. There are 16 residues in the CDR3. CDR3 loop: CASSQGRAGVGNEQFF. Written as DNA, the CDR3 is TGCGCCAGCAGCCAAGGTCGGGCGGGAGTGGGGAATGAGCAGTTCTTC.

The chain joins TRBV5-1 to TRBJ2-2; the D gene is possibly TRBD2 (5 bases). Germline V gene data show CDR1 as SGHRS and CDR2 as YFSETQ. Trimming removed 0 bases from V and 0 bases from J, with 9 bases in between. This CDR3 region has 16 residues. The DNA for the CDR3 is TGCGCCAGCAGCTTGGAGAGGGCCGCGAACACCGGGGAGCTGTTTTTT. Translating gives CASSLERAANTGELFF.

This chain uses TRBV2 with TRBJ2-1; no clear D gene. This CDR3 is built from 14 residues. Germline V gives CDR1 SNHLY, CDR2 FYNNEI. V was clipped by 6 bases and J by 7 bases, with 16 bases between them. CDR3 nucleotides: TGTGCCAGCAGACCACAGATATCAAGGAATGAGCAGTTCTTC. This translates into CASRPQISRNEQFF.

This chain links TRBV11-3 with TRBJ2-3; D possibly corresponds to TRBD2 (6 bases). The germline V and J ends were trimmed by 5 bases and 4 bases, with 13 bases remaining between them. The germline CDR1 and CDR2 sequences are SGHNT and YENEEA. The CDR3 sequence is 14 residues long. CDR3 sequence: CASSPGGVADTQYF. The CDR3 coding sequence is TGTGCCAGCAGCCCGGGCGGGGTTGCAGATACGCAGTATTTT.

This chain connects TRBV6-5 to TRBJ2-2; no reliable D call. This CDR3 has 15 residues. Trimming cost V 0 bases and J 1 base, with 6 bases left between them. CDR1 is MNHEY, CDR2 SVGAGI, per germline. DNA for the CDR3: TGTGCCAGCAGTTACTCAATTAGGAACACCGGGGAGCTGTTTTTT. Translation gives CASSYSIRNTGELFF.

CDR3 bases: TGTGCCAGCAGCTTAGAGGGAGTGGGGAGTACGCAGTATTTT. Amino acids: CASSLEGVGSTQYF. The chain carries TRBV7-2 and TRBJ2-3; weak D call: TRBD2 (5 bases). V lost 1 base and J lost 8, with 13 bases in between. Germline CDR1 reads SGHTA; CDR2 reads FQGNSA. CDR3 length equals 14 residues.

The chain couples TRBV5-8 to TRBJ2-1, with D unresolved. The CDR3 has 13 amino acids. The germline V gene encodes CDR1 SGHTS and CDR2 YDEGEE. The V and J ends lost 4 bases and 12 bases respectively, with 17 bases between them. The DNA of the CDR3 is TGTGCCAGCAGCCCGCTGGTAGGATCAGGGCAGTTCTTC. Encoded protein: CASSPLVGSGQFF.

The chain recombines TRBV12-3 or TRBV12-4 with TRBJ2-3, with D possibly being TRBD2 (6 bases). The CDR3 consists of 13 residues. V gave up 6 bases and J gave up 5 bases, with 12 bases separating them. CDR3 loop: CASRWGGEDTQYF. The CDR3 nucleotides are TGTGCCAGCAGGTGGGGCGGGGAAGATACGCAGTATTTT.

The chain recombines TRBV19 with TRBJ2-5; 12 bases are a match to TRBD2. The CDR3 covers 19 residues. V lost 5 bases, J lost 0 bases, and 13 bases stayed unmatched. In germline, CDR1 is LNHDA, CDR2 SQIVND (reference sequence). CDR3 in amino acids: CASSASLTSGSRYQETQYF. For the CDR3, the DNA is TGTGCCAGTAGTGCTTCATTGACTAGCGGGAGTCGGTACCAAGAGACCCAGTACTTC.

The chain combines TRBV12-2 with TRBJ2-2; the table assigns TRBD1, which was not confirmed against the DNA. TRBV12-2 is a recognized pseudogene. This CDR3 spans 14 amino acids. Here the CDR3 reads CASRSRDRDRELFF. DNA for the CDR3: TGTGCAAGTCGCTCCCGAGACAGGGACAGGGAGCTGTTTTTT.

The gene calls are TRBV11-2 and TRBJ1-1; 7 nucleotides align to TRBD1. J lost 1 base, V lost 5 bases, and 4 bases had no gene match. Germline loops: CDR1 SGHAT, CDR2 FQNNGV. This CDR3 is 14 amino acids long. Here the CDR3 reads CASSLQGPNTEAFF. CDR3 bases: TGTGCCAGCAGCCTACAGGGGCCGAACACTGAAGCTTTCTTT.

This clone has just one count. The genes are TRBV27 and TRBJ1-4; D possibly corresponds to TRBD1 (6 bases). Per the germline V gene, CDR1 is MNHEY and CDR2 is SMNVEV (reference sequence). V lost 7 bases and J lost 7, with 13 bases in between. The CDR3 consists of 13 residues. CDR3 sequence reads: CASTRTVIEKLFF. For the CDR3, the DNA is TGTGCCAGCACCAGGACAGTGATTGAAAAACTGTTTTTT. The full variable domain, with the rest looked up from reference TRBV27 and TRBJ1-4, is EAQVTQNPRYLITVTGKKLTVTCSQNMNHEYMSWYRQDPGLGLRQIYYSMNVEVTDKGDVPEGYKVSRKEKRNFPLILESPSPNQTSLYFCASTRTVIEKLFFGSGTQLSVL.

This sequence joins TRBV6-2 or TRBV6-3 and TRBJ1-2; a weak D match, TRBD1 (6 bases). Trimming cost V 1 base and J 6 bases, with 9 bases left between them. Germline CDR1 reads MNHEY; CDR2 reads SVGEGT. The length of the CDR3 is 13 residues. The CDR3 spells CASSYYRQDGYTF. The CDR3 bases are TGTGCCAGCAGTTACTACCGACAGGATGGCTACACCTTC.

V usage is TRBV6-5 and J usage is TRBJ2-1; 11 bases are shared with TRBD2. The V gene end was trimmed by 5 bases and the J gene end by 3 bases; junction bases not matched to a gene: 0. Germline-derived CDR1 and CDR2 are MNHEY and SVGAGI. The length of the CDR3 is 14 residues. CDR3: CASSLAGGYNEQFF. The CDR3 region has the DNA TGTGCCAGCAGTCTAGCGGGGGGCTACAATGAGCAGTTCTTC.